Listed here are 32 T cell receptor beta chains from one sample, sequenced in a study of T cells after somatic rescue of genetic block. TCRdb keeps only in-frame clones here, not all; method: immunoSEQ multiplex PCR. The sample includes more than 9,500 clones, 73% of them seen just once. Material: peripheral blood mononuclear cells (PBMCs). These TCRs come from a boy younger than 18.

The chain joins TRBV28 to TRBJ2-7, with a weak D call TRBD2 (6 bases). V was pared by 3 bases and J by 0 bases, with 9 bases between. Germline values: CDR1 MDHEN, CDR2 SYDVKM. The CDR3 is 14 residues long. Here the CDR3 reads CASSLAGSSYEQYF. CDR3 nucleotide sequence: TGTGCCAGCAGTTTGGCGGGGAGCTCCTACGAGCAGTACTTC.

The chain is built from TRBV7-9 and TRBJ1-2; D may be TRBD1 (6 bases). Germline V lookup: CDR1 SEHNR, CDR2 FQNEAQ (reference sequence). Trimming removed 4 bases from V and 4 bases from J, with 25 bases in between. This CDR3 spans 18 amino acids. The CDR3 DNA is TGTGCCAGCAGCTCGCATGGACAGCCAAACGACCGCACCTATGGCTACACCTTC. It translates to CASSSHGQPNDRTYGYTF. The full variable domain, its missing parts supplied by reference TRBV7-9 and TRBJ1-2, is DTGVSQNPRHKITKRGQNVTFRCDPISEHNRLYWYRQTLGQGPEFLTYFQNEAQLEKSRLLSDRFSAERPKGSFSTLEIQRTEQGDSAMYLCASSSHGQPNDRTYGYTFGSGTRLTVV.

The gene calls are TRBV5-5 and TRBJ2-4; D remains ambiguous. Germline values: CDR1 SGHKS, CDR2 YYEKEE (reference sequence). Trimming took off 7 bases at V and 4 bases at J, with 9 bases between the two ends. The CDR3 length is 12 residues. The CDR3 sequence is CASGFFKNIQYF. The CDR3 DNA reads TGTGCCAGCGGATTCTTTAAAAACATTCAGTACTTC.

The chain joins TRBV6-6 to TRBJ2-4, with a tentative D call TRBD2 (7 bases). There are 15 residues in the CDR3. Germline CDR1 MNHNY, CDR2 SVGAGI (reference sequence). Trimming cost V 11 bases and J 4 bases, with 21 bases left between them. The CDR3 coding sequence is TGTGCCGGCAAGGGGGGGGCGCGGTGGAAAAACATTCAGTACTTC. Encoded protein: CAGKGGARWKNIQYF.

This chain joins TRBV19 and TRBJ1-1; TRBD1 matches 7 bases. V was pared by 3 bases and J by 3 bases, with 10 bases of the junction left unmatched. The CDR3 is made up of 16 amino acids. In germline, CDR1 is LNHDA, CDR2 SQIVND (reference sequence). Written as DNA, the CDR3 is TGTGCCAGTAGTATTCCTTACAGGGGTAGGGACACTGAAGCTTTCTTT. Translation gives CASSIPYRGRDTEAFF.

The V gene is TRBV7-2, the J gene TRBJ2-7; tentatively, D is TRBD1 or TRBD2 (7 bases each). Trimming removed 5 bases from V and 1 base from J, with 15 bases in between. Per the germline V gene, CDR1 is SGHTA and CDR2 is FQGNSA. The CDR3 has 15 amino acids. The DNA of the CDR3 is TGTGCCAGCAGCCTACCGCAGGGGGGGTCCTACGAGCAGTACTTC. Translating gives CASSLPQGGSYEQYF.

The gene calls are TRBV11-2 and TRBJ2-1; 14 nucleotides align to TRBD2. The CDR3 length is 15 residues. The V and J ends lost 8 bases and 12 bases, in that order; junction bases with no gene match: 12. CDR1 SGHAT and CDR2 FQNNGV come from the germline V gene. The CDR3 spells CASGATSGGASRQFF. The CDR3 DNA follows: TGTGCCAGCGGAGCGACTAGCGGGGGGGCGAGCCGGCAGTTCTTC.

The chain employs TRBV9 and TRBJ2-4, with 11 bases identical to TRBD1. V trimming: 3 bases; J trimming: 7 bases; junction bases outside the gene matches: 9. Per germline, CDR1 SGDLS and CDR2 YYNGEE. The CDR3 is 16 amino acids. The CDR3 loop reads CASSAPGTGGGNIQYF. CDR3 nucleotide sequence: TGTGCCAGCAGCGCCCCCGGGACAGGGGGAGGCAACATTCAGTACTTC.

The gene calls are TRBV5-1 and TRBJ1-3; D remains ambiguous. This CDR3 spans 16 amino acids. The germline CDR1 and CDR2 sequences are SGHRS and YFSETQ. The V gene lost 0 bases and the J gene lost 4 bases, with 14 bases spanning the gap. The CDR3 loop is CASSLEARYRGNTIYF. CDR3 nucleotides: TGCGCCAGCAGCTTGGAGGCCAGGTATAGAGGAAACACCATATATTTT.

The chain couples TRBV18 to TRBJ2-3; 9 bases are shared with TRBD2. CDR1 and CDR2 (germline): KGHSH, LQKENI. CDR3 length: 16 residues. Trimming took 2 bases from V and 4 from J; bases not matched to a gene: 7. The CDR3 protein is CASSPVRGGGADTQYF. The CDR3 region has the DNA TGTGCCAGCTCACCAGTGCGGGGGGGCGGGGCAGATACGCAGTATTTT.

This clone was detected a few times. V is TRBV9 and J is TRBJ2-3; 10 bases agree with TRBD2. J lost 1 base, V lost 0 bases, and 5 bases had no gene match. CDR1 SGDLS and CDR2 YYNGEE come from the germline V gene. The CDR3 covers 17 residues. The CDR3 spells CASSVVGTSGGTDTQYF. The CDR3 DNA reads TGTGCCAGCAGCGTAGTAGGTACTAGCGGGGGCACAGATACGCAGTATTTT.

This chain joins TRBV28 and TRBJ1-2; 7 nucleotides match TRBD1. CDR3 size: 13 residues. The V gene's germline CDR1 is MDHEN and CDR2 SYDVKM. V was pared by 2 bases and J by 3 bases, with 0 bases of the junction left unmatched. The CDR3 sequence: CASSLTGDYGYTF. The CDR3 region has the DNA TGTGCCAGCAGTTTAACAGGGGACTATGGCTACACCTTC.

The J gene is TRBJ2-7, the V gene TRBV5-1, with 11 positions matching TRBD1. The CDR3 is 14 residues long. The V segment lost 3 bases and the J segment 4 bases; nucleotides outside the gene matches: 3. The germline V gene has CDR1 SGHRS and CDR2 YFSETQ. CDR3 residues: CASSSGTGGYEQYF. The CDR3 region has the DNA TGCGCCAGCAGCTCCGGGACAGGGGGATACGAGCAGTACTTC.

This clone was counted once. The chain is built from TRBV19 and TRBJ2-3; D unresolved. Germline V gene lookup returns CDR1 LNHDA and CDR2 SQIVND (reference sequence). V lost 6 bases and J 0 bases, leaving 10 bases between the germline ends. The CDR3 has 14 residues. The CDR3 loop is CASRGKSSTDTQYF. In DNA, the CDR3 is TGTGCCAGTAGGGGCAAGTCCAGCACAGATACGCAGTATTTT.

The chain is built from TRBV2 and TRBJ2-7, with D unclear. The CDR3 covers 12 residues. CDR1 and CDR2 from the germline V gene are SNHLY and FYNNEI. Trimming removed 5 bases from V and 4 bases from J, with 9 bases in between. The chain's CDR3 is CASSTGSYEQYF. CDR3 DNA: TGTGCCAGCAGTACCGGGTCTTACGAGCAGTACTTC.

This clone showed up just once. The genes are TRBV29-1 and TRBJ2-7, with D tentatively TRBD1 (5 bases). V shed 7 bases and J shed 1 base, with 11 bases lying between them. This CDR3 is 12 amino acids long. Germline loops: CDR1 SQVTM, CDR2 ANQGSEA. CDR3 protein: CSAKGQSYEQYF. The DNA for the CDR3 is TGCAGCGCCAAGGGGCAGTCCTACGAGCAGTACTTC.

The chain couples TRBV5-1 to TRBJ2-7; 7 nucleotides match TRBD2. V shed 1 base and J 4 bases; nucleotides not matched to a gene: 5. Per germline, CDR1 SGHRS and CDR2 YFSETQ. CDR3 length: 14 residues. The CDR3 reads CASSLMSGTYEQYF. The DNA of the CDR3 is TGCGCCAGCAGCTTGATGAGCGGGACGTACGAGCAGTACTTC.

The genes are TRBV10-3 and TRBJ1-5, with TRBD1 matching over 12 bases. The J segment lost 6 bases and the V segment lost 2 bases, leaving 5 bases of the junction unmatched. The germline gives CDR1 ENHRY, CDR2 SYGVKD. The CDR3 consists of 16 residues. CDR3 DNA: TGTGCCATCAGTGAGGCCGGGACAGGGGGCGTTCAGCCCCAGCATTTT. Protein: CAISEAGTGGVQPQHF.

The chain has TRBV5-1 and TRBJ1-6, with D tentatively TRBD1 (6 bases). V dropped 0 bases and J dropped 7 bases, with 11 bases sitting between them. CDR1 and CDR2 (germline): SGHRS, YFSETQ. There are 15 residues in the CDR3. The CDR3 is CASSLDRAANSPLHF. The CDR3 region has the DNA TGCGCCAGCAGCTTGGACAGGGCCGCCAATTCACCCCTCCACTTT.

This clone was counted between two and nine times. The chain combines TRBV28 with TRBJ1-2; 8 nucleotides agree with TRBD1. The CDR3 runs to 15 residues. Losses at the gene ends were 6 bases for V and 4 bases for J; bases not matched to a gene: 10. Germline CDR1 is MDHEN and CDR2 is SYDVKM. This chain's CDR3 is CASSPPDRAPYGYTF. CDR3 DNA: TGTGCCAGCAGCCCTCCGGACAGGGCTCCCTATGGCTACACCTTC.

The rearrangement links TRBV14 to TRBJ2-5; D perhaps matches TRBD1 (6 bases). This CDR3 comprises 13 residues. Germline loops: CDR1 SGHDN, CDR2 FVKESK. The V end lost 6 bases, the J end lost 3 bases, and 11 bases lay between the germline ends. CDR3 protein: CASSNRVEETQYF. The CDR3 bases are TGTGCCAGCAGTAACAGGGTTGAAGAGACCCAGTACTTC.

The chain links TRBV5-5 to TRBJ2-7; D is perhaps TRBD1 (6 bases). From germline, CDR1 is SGHKS and CDR2 YYEKEE (reference sequence). The ends were cut back, 3 bases at V and 3 bases at J, with 7 bases in the middle. The CDR3 contains 12 residues. CDR3 sequence (DNA): TGTGCCAGCAGCTCACAGGGCTACGAGCAGTACTTC. Translation gives CASSSQGYEQYF.

V usage is TRBV5-4 and J usage is TRBJ2-5, with no clear D. The CDR3 runs to 13 residues. Germline-derived CDR1 and CDR2 are SGHNT and YYREEE (reference sequence). The V end was cut by 0 bases, the J end by 5 bases, with 8 bases between. Written as DNA, the CDR3 is TGTGCCAGCAGCTTGGGGACCACTGAGACCCAGTACTTC. Residues: CASSLGTTETQYF.

The chain combines TRBV5-6 with TRBJ2-2; tentatively, D is TRBD1 (6 bases). The germline V gene has CDR1 SGHDT and CDR2 YYEEEE. V was cut by 4 bases and J by 5 bases, with 12 bases left in between. The CDR3 is 14 amino acids. The CDR3 coding sequence is TGTGCCAGCAGCATGACAGGTTTAACCGGGGAGCTGTTTTTT. Its protein is CASSMTGLTGELFF.

The J gene is TRBJ2-7, the V gene TRBV10-3, with 11 bases matching TRBD2. The CDR3 runs to 15 residues. Germline V gene sequence: CDR1 ENHRY, CDR2 SYGVKD. The ends lost 6 bases at V and 2 bases at J; junction bases unmatched: 6. CDR3 coding DNA: TGTGCCATCAGCCAGACTAGCGGGACCACCTACGAGCAGTACTTC. It specifies CAISQTSGTTYEQYF.

The chain is built from TRBV7-9 and TRBJ2-1; unclear D gene. V gave up 8 bases and J gave up 9 bases, with 20 bases separating them. The CDR3 is made up of 14 amino acids. Germline V lookup: CDR1 SEHNR, CDR2 FQNEAQ (reference sequence). DNA for the CDR3: TGTGCCAGCCGTTCCGTGTTAGTTAGGAGTGAGCAGTTCTTC. The encoded protein is CASRSVLVRSEQFF.

The V call is TRBV5-4, the J call TRBJ2-2; possible D gene TRBD1, 5 bases. The ends were cut back, 2 bases at V and 2 bases at J, with 7 bases in the middle. The CDR3 runs to 14 residues. Germline V gene data show CDR1 as SGHNT and CDR2 as YYREEE (reference sequence). CDR3 residues: CASSFDRNTGELFF. The CDR3 DNA sequence: TGTGCCAGCAGCTTTGACAGAAACACCGGGGAGCTGTTTTTT.

The chain is built from TRBV5-6 and TRBJ1-4; tentative D call: TRBD1 (6 bases). The V gene's germline CDR1 is SGHDT and CDR2 YYEEEE. The CDR3 extends over 17 amino acids. Deletions cut 0 bases from V and 5 bases from J, with 17 bases between. The CDR3 DNA reads TGTGCCAGCAGCTTGGTAGGGGGGATGACAGTCAATGAAAAACTGTTTTTT. Amino acids: CASSLVGGMTVNEKLFF.

V and J are TRBV9 and TRBJ1-2; possible D gene TRBD1, 5 bases. Germline loops: CDR1 SGDLS, CDR2 YYNGEE. The CDR3 runs 13 residues. Trimming took off 0 bases at V and 7 bases at J, with 10 bases between the two ends. The CDR3: CASSVVQGFGYTF. The CDR3 DNA reads as TGTGCCAGCAGCGTAGTTCAGGGTTTTGGCTACACCTTC. The complete variable domain, with remaining parts taken from reference TRBV9 and TRBJ1-2, reads DSGVTQTPKHLITATGQRVTLRCSPRSGDLSVYWYQQSLDQGLQFLIQYYNGEERAKGNILERFSAQQFPDLHSELNLSSLELGDSALYFCASSVVQGFGYTFGSGTRLTVV.

The CDR3 coding sequence is TGTGCCAGCAGCTTAGATACAGGTCCTTCCCTCTCCTACAATGAGCAGTTCTTC. Amino acid sequence: CASSLDTGPSLSYNEQFF. This chain uses TRBV11-3 with TRBJ2-1, with a possible D match to TRBD1 (5 bases). Germline V CDR1 and CDR2: SGHNT, YENEEA. The CDR3 spans 18 residues. V was trimmed by 0 bases and J by 0 bases, leaving 15 bases between them.

CDR3 DNA sequence: TGTGCCAGCAGGCAGGCAGCGCTCGGCACAGATACGCAGTATTTT. Translating it yields CASRQAALGTDTQYF. The chain uses TRBV25-1 and TRBJ2-3, with D unresolved. The V and J ends lost 6 bases and 1 base respectively, with 14 bases between them. CDR1 and CDR2 from the germline V gene are MGHDK and SYGVNS. This CDR3 is 15 amino acids long.

This chain uses TRBV9 with TRBJ2-3, with 9 bases that match TRBD1. Trimming at V came to 2 bases and at J to 1 base, leaving 5 bases not matched to a gene. Germline V gives CDR1 SGDLS, CDR2 YYNGEE. This CDR3 has 16 amino acids. DNA of the CDR3: TGTGCCAGCAGCGTCCCTCGGGACAGGGGCACAGATACGCAGTATTTT. It yields the protein CASSVPRDRGTDTQYF.